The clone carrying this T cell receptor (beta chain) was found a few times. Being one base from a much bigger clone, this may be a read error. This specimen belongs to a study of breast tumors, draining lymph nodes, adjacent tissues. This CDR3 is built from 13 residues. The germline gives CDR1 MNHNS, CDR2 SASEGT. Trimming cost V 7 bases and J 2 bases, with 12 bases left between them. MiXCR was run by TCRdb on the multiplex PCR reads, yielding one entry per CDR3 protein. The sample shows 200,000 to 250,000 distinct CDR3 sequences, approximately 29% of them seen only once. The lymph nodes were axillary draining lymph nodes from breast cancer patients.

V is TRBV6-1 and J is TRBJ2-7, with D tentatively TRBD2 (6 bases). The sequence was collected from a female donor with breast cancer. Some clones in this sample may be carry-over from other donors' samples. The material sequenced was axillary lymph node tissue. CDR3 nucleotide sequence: TGTGCCAGCACTCGGGAGCGGACCTACGAGCAGTACTTC. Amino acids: CASTRERTYEQYF.